Sequencing of this T cell receptor (beta chain) was carried out in a study of CD8 T cells in Susac syndrome. Through negative isolation, CD4+ and CD8+ T cells were obtained, while TEMRA cells were enriched using FACS. A quantity of roughly 0.5 to 1 ug RNA underwent reverse transcription using random hexamers. TCRdb re-analysed the immunoSEQ multiplex PCR reads in MiXCR, keeping a single row per CDR3 protein. This table holds 150,000 to 190,000 distinct CDR3 sequences, less than 97% found once. The V and J ends lost 0 bases and 7 bases respectively, with 21 bases between them. The germline gives CDR1 SQVTM, CDR2 ANQGSEA. This CDR3 is built from 16 residues.

This TCR derives from a human donor with multiple sclerosis. Sequencing was done on a sample of CD8+ T cells from PBMCs. This chain connects TRBV29-1 to TRBJ1-1, with D possibly being TRBD1 (6 bases). CDR3 sequence: CSVEDRGQTFGVEAFF. CDR3 bases: TGCAGCGTTGAAGATCGCGGACAGACGTTTGGGGTTGAAGCTTTCTTT. Based on the CDR3 plus reference TRBV29-1 and TRBJ1-1, the full variable domain is SAVISQKPSRDICQRGTSLTIQCQVDSQVTMMFWYRQQPGQSLTLIATANQGSEATYESGFVIDKFPISRPNLTFSTLTVSNMSPEDSSIYLCSVEDRGQTFGVEAFFGQGTRLTVV.